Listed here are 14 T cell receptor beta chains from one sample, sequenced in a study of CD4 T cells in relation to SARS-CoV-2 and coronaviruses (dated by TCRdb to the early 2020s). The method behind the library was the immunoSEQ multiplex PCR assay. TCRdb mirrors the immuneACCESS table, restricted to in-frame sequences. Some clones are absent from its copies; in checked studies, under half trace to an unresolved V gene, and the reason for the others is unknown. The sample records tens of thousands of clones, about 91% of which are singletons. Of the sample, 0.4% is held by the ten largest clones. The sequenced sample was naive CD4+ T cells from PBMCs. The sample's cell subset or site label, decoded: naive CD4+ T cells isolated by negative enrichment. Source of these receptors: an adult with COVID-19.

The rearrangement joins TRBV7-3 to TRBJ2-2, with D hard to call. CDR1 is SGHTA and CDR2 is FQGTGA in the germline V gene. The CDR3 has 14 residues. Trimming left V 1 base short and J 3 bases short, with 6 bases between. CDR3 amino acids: CASSLSPYTGELFF. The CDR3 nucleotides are TGTGCCAGCAGCTTAAGCCCCTACACCGGGGAGCTGTTTTTT. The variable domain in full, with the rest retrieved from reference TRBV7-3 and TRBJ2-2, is GAGVSQTPSNKVTEKGKYVELRCDPISGHTALYWYRQSLGQGPEFLIYFQGTGAADDSGLPNDRFFAVRPEGSVSTLKIQRTERGDSAVYLCASSLSPYTGELFFGEGSRLTVL.

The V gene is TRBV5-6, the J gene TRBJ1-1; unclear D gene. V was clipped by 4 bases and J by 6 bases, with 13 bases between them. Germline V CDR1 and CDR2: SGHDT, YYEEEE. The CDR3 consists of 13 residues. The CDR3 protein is CASSLHQLSEAFF. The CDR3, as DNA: TGTGCCAGCAGCCTTCACCAGCTATCTGAAGCTTTCTTT.

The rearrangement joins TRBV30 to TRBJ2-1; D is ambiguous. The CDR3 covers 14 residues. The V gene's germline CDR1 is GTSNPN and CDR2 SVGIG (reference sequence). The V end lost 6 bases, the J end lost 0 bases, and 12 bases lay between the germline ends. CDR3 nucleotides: TGTGCCTGCAGGTGGTTCAGCTCCTACAATGAGCAGTTCTTC. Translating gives CACRWFSSYNEQFF.

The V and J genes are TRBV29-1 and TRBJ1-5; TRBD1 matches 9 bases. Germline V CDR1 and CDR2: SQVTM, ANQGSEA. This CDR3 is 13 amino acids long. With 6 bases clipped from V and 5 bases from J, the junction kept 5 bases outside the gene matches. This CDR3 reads CSVGDRVDQPQHF. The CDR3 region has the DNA TGCAGCGTCGGGGACAGGGTGGATCAGCCCCAGCATTTT. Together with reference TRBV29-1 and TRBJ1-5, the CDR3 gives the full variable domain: SAVISQKPSRDICQRGTSLTIQCQVDSQVTMMFWYRQQPGQSLTLIATANQGSEATYESGFVIDKFPISRPNLTFSTLTVSNMSPEDSSIYLCSVGDRVDQPQHFGDGTRLSIL.

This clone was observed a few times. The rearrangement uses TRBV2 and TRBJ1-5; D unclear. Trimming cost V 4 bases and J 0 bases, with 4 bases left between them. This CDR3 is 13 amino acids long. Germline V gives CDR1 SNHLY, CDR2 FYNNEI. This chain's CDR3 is CASSGLSNQPQHF. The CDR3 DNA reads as TGTGCCAGCAGTGGACTTAGCAATCAGCCCCAGCATTTT.

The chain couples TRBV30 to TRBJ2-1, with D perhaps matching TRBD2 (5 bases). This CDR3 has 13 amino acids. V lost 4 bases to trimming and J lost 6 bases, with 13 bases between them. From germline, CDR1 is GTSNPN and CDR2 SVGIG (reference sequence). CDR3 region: CAWNGLPGNEQFF. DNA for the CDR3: TGTGCCTGGAATGGACTCCCGGGCAATGAGCAGTTCTTC.

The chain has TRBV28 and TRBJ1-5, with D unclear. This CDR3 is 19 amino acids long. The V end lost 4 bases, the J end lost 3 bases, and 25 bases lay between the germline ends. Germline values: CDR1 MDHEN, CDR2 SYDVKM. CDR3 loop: CASSSIRDNSGDDNQPQHF. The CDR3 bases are TGTGCCAGCAGTTCAATACGAGATAACTCCGGGGATGACAATCAGCCCCAGCATTTT.

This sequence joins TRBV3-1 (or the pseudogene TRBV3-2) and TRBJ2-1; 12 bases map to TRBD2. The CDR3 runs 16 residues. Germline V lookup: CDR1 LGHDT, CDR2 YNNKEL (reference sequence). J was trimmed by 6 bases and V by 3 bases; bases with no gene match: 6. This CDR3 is CASSQLTSGRGNEQFF. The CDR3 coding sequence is TGTGCCAGCAGCCAGCTGACTAGCGGGAGAGGCAATGAGCAGTTCTTC.

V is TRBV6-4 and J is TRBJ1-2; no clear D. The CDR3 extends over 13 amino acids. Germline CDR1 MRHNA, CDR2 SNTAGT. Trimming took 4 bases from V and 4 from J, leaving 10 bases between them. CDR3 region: CASSAAVGYGYTF. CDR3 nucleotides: TGTGCCAGCAGTGCAGCCGTGGGCTATGGCTACACCTTC.

The CDR3 DNA reads TGTGCCAGCAGCTTATGGGGTCCGGGAGAGAGGTTCTACGAGCAGTACTTC. Protein: CASSLWGPGERFYEQYF. V is TRBV7-9 and J is TRBJ2-7; D is perhaps TRBD2 (6 bases). The length of the CDR3 is 17 residues. CDR1 and CDR2 (germline): SEHNR, FQNEAQ (reference sequence). The V end lost 2 bases, the J end lost 3 bases, and 20 bases lay between the germline ends.

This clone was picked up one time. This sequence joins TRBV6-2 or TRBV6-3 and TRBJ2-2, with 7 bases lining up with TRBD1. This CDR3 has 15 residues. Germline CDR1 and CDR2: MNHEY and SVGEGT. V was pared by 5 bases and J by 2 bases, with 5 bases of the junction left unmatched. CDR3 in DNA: TGTGCCAGCAGTCCCCGGGACAGAAACACCGGGGAGCTGTTTTTT. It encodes CASSPRDRNTGELFF.

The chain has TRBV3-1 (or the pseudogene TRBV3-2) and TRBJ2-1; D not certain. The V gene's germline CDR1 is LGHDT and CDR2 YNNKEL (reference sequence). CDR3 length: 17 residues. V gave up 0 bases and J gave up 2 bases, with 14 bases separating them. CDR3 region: CASSQEMAEPAYNEQFF. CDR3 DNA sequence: TGTGCCAGCAGCCAAGAGATGGCGGAACCCGCCTACAATGAGCAGTTCTTC.

The CDR3 reads CASSYMDTGELFF. CDR3 nucleotide sequence: TGTGCCAGCAGTTACATGGACACCGGGGAGCTGTTTTTT. The V and J genes are TRBV6-2 or TRBV6-3 and TRBJ2-2; no definite D call. The CDR3 consists of 13 residues. Germline V CDR1 and CDR2: MNHEY, SVGEGT. The V gene lost 2 bases and the J gene lost 3 bases, with 4 bases spanning the gap.

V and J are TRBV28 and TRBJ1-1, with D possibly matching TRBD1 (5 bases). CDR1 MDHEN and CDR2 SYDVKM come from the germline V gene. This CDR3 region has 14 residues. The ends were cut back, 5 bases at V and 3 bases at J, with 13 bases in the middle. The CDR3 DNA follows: TGTGCCAGCAGTCTGTACAGGTTGGACACTGAAGCTTTCTTT. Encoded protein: CASSLYRLDTEAFF. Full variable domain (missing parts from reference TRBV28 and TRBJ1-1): DVKVTQSSRYLVKRTGEKVFLECVQDMDHENMFWYRQDPGLGLRLIYFSYDVKMKEKGDIPEGYSVSREKKERFSLILESASTNQTSMYLCASSLYRLDTEAFFGQGTRLTVV.